This is a list of T cell receptor beta chains from one sample in a study of cytomegalovirus exposure and HLA in healthy donors. The data were produced by immunoSEQ multiplex PCR, yet TCRdb's version contains in-frame clones alone and is incomplete. The table shows tens of thousands of clones, with 95% to 97% occurring only once. Specimen: PBMCs. The receptors here all came from a woman younger than 30 in good health and CMV-seropositive. Both conserved end residues are part of each CDR3. D genes are given only for firm matches. A clone size is listed for some rows: how often the clone was seen (once, few, many), or a class if it is expanded.

clone size: NA
D gene: TRBD2
V gene: TRBV4-2
J gene: TRBJ2-1
CDR3 DNA: TGTGCCAGCAGCCAAACTAGCGGGAGTTATGATGAGCAGTTCTTC
CDR3 protein: CASSQTSGSYDEQFF

clone size: once
D gene: TRBD2
V gene: TRBV7-3
J gene: TRBJ2-2
CDR3 DNA: TGTGCCAGCAGCTTAGCGGGAGCGACAAACACCGGGGAGCTGTTTTTT
CDR3 protein: CASSLAGATNTGELFF

clone size: NA
D gene: NA
V gene: TRBV29-1
J gene: TRBJ1-4
CDR3 DNA: TGCAGCGTCACTAACTCGGCCGAGGAACGAAAAATGTTTTTT
CDR3 protein: CSVTNSAEERKMFF

clone size: NA
D gene: TRBD1
V gene: TRBV10-3
J gene: TRBJ1-3
CDR3 DNA: TGTGCCATCGGGACAGGGTCAGGAAACACCATATATTTT
CDR3 protein: CAIGTGSGNTIYF

clone size: NA
D gene: TRBD1
V gene: TRBV5-1
J gene: TRBJ2-5
CDR3 DNA: TGCGCCAGCAGCTTAGCTGGACAGGGGATGAGTGGAGTCCAAGAGACCCAGTACTTC
CDR3 protein: CASSLAGQGMSGVQETQYF

clone size: NA
D gene: NA
V gene: TRBV27
J gene: TRBJ1-5
CDR3 DNA: TGTGCCAGCAGTCCGTTATCAGAAACTAATAGCAATCAGCCCCAGCATTTT
CDR3 protein: CASSPLSETNSNQPQHF

clone size: NA
D gene: TRBD1
V gene: TRBV6-5
J gene: TRBJ1-1
CDR3 DNA: TGTGCCAGCAGACAGGGGACGGTCACTGAAGCTTTCTTT
CDR3 protein: CASRQGTVTEAFF

clone size: NA
D gene: NA
V gene: TRBV4-1
J gene: TRBJ1-2
CDR3 DNA: TGCGCCAGCAGCCAAGTTGGGCACTATGGCTACACCTTC
CDR3 protein: CASSQVGHYGYTF

clone size: NA
D gene: NA
V gene: TRBV6-6
J gene: TRBJ2-3
CDR3 DNA: TGTGCCAGCAGTTACCCCGACTATTACACAGATACGCAGTATTTT
CDR3 protein: CASSYPDYYTDTQYF

clone size: NA
D gene: TRBD1
V gene: TRBV4-2
J gene: TRBJ1-4
CDR3 DNA: TGTGCCAGCAGCCAAGAGGGGACAGGGGATGAAAAACTGTTTTTT
CDR3 protein: CASSQEGTGDEKLFF

clone size: NA
D gene: NA
V gene: TRBV12-5
J gene: TRBJ2-1
CDR3 DNA: TGTGCTAGTGGTTGGGGATGGAAGGGGCCTTCCTACAATGAGCAGTTCTTC
CDR3 protein: CASGWGWKGPSYNEQFF

clone size: NA
D gene: TRBD1
V gene: TRBV6-1
J gene: TRBJ1-5
CDR3 DNA: TGTGCCAGCAGGAGTTGGGGACAGCGGTATCAGCCCCAGCATTTT
CDR3 protein: CASRSWGQRYQPQHF

clone size: NA
D gene: TRBD1
V gene: TRBV7-8
J gene: TRBJ1-2
CDR3 DNA: TGTGCCAGCAGCGTCGGGACAGGGGATGGCTACACCTTC
CDR3 protein: CASSVGTGDGYTF

clone size: NA
D gene: TRBD2
V gene: TRBV5-1
J gene: TRBJ2-7
CDR3 DNA: TGCGCCAGCAGCTTGGATGGGGGGAGGGCCCTCAACGAGCAGTACTTC
CDR3 protein: CASSLDGGRALNEQYF

clone size: NA
D gene: TRBD1
V gene: TRBV19
J gene: TRBJ1-5
CDR3 DNA: TGTGCCAGTAGTATAAGGACAGGGACGGGCAATCAGCCCCAGCATTTT
CDR3 protein: CASSIRTGTGNQPQHF

clone size: NA
D gene: TRBD2
V gene: TRBV27
J gene: TRBJ2-7
CDR3 DNA: TGTGCCAGCAGTTCGATACTAGCGGGGGCCCACGAGCAGTACTTC
CDR3 protein: CASSSILAGAHEQYF

clone size: NA
D gene: NA
V gene: TRBV11-1
J gene: TRBJ2-1
CDR3 DNA: TGTGCCAGCAGCCTAATCCTCCATGAGCAGTTCTTC
CDR3 protein: CASSLILHEQFF

clone size: NA
D gene: TRBD2
V gene: TRBV10-1
J gene: TRBJ2-3
CDR3 DNA: TGCGCCAGCAGTGAGTCGGCGGGAGGAACAGATACGCAGTATTTT
CDR3 protein: CASSESAGGTDTQYF

clone size: NA
D gene: TRBD1
V gene: TRBV6-5
J gene: TRBJ1-2
CDR3 DNA: TGTGCCAGCACCCGGGAGGGGGCCTATGGCTACACCTTC
CDR3 protein: CASTREGAYGYTF

clone size: NA
D gene: NA
V gene: TRBV28
J gene: TRBJ1-2
CDR3 DNA: TGTGCCAGCAGTTTAGGACTCCAGAACTATGGCTACACCTTC
CDR3 protein: CASSLGLQNYGYTF

clone size: once
D gene: NA
V gene: TRBV10-1
J gene: TRBJ2-1
CDR3 DNA: TGCGCCAGCAGTGAGTTTCAGGGATCCTACAATGAGCAGTTCTTC
CDR3 protein: CASSEFQGSYNEQFF

clone size: once
D gene: NA
V gene: TRBV11-2
J gene: TRBJ1-1
CDR3 DNA: TGTGCCAGCAGCGCAGGGGCGGGGAACACTGAAGCTTTCTTT
CDR3 protein: CASSAGAGNTEAFF

clone size: NA
D gene: NA
V gene: TRBV9
J gene: TRBJ1-1
CDR3 DNA: TGTGCCAGCAGCGGGAAAGGGGGCACTGAAGCTTTCTTT
CDR3 protein: CASSGKGGTEAFF

clone size: NA
D gene: TRBD1
V gene: TRBV5-6
J gene: TRBJ1-2
CDR3 DNA: TGTGCCAGCAGCTTGGACAGGGGGCTTGGCGGCTACACCTTC
CDR3 protein: CASSLDRGLGGYTF

clone size: NA
D gene: TRBD2
V gene: TRBV9
J gene: TRBJ2-5
CDR3 DNA: TGTGCCAGCAGCGCAACTAGCGGGAGTGTTGAGACCCAGTACTTC
CDR3 protein: CASSATSGSVETQYF

clone size: few
D gene: NA
V gene: TRBV2
J gene: TRBJ2-7
CDR3 DNA: TGTGCATCCAGGGGTTACGAGCAGTACTTC
CDR3 protein: CASRGYEQYF

clone size: NA
D gene: NA
V gene: TRBV10-3
J gene: TRBJ2-5
CDR3 DNA: TGTGCCATCAGTCCCTATTCCCAGTACTTC
CDR3 protein: CAISPYSQYF